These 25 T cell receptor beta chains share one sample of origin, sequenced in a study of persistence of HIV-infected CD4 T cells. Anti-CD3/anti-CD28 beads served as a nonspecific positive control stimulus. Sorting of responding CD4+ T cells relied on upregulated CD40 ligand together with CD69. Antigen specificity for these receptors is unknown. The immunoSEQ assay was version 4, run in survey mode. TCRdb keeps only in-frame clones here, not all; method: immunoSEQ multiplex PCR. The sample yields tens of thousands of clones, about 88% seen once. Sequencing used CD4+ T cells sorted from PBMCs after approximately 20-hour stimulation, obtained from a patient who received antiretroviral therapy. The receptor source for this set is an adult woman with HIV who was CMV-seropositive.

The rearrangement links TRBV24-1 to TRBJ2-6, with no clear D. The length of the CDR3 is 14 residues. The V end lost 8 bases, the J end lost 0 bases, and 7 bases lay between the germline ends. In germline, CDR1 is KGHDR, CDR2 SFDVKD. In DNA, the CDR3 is TGTGCCACCAAGGACCACTCTGGGGCCAACGTCCTGACTTTC. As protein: CATKDHSGANVLTF.

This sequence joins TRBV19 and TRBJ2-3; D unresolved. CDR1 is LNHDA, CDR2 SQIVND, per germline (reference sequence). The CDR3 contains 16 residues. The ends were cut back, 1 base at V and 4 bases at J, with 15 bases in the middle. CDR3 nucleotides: TGTGCCAGTAGTATAGCCCCCCGAACCCCCCCAGATACGCAGTATTTT. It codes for CASSIAPRTPPDTQYF.

The CDR3 sequence: CASSLLASGGVNTGELFF. The DNA of the CDR3 is TGTGCCAGCAGCTTACTGGCTAGCGGGGGGGTGAACACCGGGGAGCTGTTTTTT. The chain employs TRBV7-8 and TRBJ2-2; TRBD2 aligns across 12 bases. The trim removed 2 bases at V and 1 base at J, leaving 5 bases unmatched. Per germline, CDR1 SGHVS and CDR2 FQNEAQ. This CDR3 has 18 residues.

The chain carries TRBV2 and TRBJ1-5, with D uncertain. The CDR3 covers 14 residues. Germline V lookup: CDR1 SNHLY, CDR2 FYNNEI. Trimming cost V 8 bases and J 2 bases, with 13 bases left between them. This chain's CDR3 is CASCRDTGNQPQHF. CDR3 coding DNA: TGTGCCAGCTGTCGCGACACCGGCAATCAGCCCCAGCATTTT. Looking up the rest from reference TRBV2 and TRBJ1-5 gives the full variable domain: EPEVTQTPSHQVTQMGQEVILRCVPISNHLYFYWYRQILGQKVEFLVSFYNNEISEKSEIFDDQFSVERPDGSNFTLKIRSTKLEDSAMYFCASCRDTGNQPQHFGDGTRLSIL.

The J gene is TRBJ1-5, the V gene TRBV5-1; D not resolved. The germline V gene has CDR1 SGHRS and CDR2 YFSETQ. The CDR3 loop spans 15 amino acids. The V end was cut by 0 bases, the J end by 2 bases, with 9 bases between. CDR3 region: CASSLGPEGNQPQHF. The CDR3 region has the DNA TGCGCCAGCAGCTTGGGGCCGGAGGGCAATCAGCCCCAGCATTTT.

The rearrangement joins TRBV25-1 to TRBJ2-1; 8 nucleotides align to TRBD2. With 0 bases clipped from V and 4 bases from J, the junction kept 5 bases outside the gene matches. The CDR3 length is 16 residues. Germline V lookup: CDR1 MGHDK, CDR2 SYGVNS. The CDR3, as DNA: TGTGCCAGCAGTGAATATATCAGCGGGGGTTACAATGAGCAGTTCTTC. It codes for CASSEYISGGYNEQFF.

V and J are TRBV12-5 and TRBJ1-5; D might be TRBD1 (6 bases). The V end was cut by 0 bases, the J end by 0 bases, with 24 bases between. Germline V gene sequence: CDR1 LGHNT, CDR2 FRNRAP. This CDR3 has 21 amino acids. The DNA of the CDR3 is TGTGCTAGTGGTTTGGTTAAGGTGTTTTCGGACAGCGACTATAGCAATCAGCCCCAGCATTTT. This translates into CASGLVKVFSDSDYSNQPQHF.

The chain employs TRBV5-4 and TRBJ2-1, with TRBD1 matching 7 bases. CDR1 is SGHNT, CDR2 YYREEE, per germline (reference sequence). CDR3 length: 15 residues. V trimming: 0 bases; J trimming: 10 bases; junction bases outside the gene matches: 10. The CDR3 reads CASSLAGTASREQFF. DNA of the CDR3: TGTGCCAGCAGCTTGGCGGGGACAGCGTCACGCGAGCAGTTCTTC.

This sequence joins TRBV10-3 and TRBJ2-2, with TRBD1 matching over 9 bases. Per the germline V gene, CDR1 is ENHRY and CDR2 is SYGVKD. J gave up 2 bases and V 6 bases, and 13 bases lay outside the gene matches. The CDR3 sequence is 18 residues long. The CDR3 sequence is CAISGSNRDRANTGELFF. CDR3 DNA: TGTGCCATCAGCGGATCCAACCGGGACAGGGCAAACACCGGGGAGCTGTTTTTT.

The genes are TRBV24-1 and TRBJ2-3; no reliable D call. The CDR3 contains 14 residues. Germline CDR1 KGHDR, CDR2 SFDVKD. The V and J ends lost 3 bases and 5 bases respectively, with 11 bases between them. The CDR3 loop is CATSDARGLDTQYF. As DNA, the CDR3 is TGTGCCACCAGTGATGCCAGAGGATTAGATACGCAGTATTTT.

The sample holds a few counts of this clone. The CDR3 bases are TGCGCCAGCAGCTTGGATTCCAGGGGGGACACCATATATTTT. Translating gives CASSLDSRGDTIYF. The V and J genes are TRBV5-1 and TRBJ1-3; TRBD1 matches at 7 bases. Losses at the gene ends were 0 bases for V and 8 bases for J; bases not matched to a gene: 5. The length of the CDR3 is 14 residues. CDR1 is SGHRS and CDR2 is YFSETQ in the germline V gene.

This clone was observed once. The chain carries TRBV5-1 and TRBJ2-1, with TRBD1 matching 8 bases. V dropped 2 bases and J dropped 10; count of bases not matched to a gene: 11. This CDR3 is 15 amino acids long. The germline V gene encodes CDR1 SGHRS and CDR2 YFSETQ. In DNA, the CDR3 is TGCGCCAGCAGCTTTGGGGCAGGGGGCGCGGGGGAGCAGTTCTTC. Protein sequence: CASSFGAGGAGEQFF.

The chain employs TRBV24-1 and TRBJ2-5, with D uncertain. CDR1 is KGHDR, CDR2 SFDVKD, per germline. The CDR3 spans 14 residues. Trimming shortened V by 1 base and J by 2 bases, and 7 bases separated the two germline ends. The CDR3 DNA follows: TGTGCCACCAGTGATTTAGATCCTCAAGAGACCCAGTACTTC. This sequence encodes CATSDLDPQETQYF.

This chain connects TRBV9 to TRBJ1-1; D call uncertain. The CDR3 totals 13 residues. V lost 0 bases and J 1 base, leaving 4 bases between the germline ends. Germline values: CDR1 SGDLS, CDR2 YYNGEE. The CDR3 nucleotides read TGTGCCAGCAGCGTAGTCTCGAACACTGAAGCTTTCTTT. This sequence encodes CASSVVSNTEAFF.

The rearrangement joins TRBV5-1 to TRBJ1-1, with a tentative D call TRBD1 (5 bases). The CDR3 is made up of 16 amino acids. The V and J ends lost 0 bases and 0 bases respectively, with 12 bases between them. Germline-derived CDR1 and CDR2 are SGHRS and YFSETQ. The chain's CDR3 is CASSLAPGLMNTEAFF. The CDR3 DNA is TGCGCCAGCAGCTTGGCTCCAGGGTTAATGAACACTGAAGCTTTCTTT. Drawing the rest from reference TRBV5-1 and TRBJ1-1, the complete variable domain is KAGVTQTPRYLIKTRGQQVTLSCSPISGHRSVSWYQQTPGQGLQFLFEYFSETQRNKGNFPGRFSGRQFSNSRSEMNVSTLELGDSALYLCASSLAPGLMNTEAFFGQGTRLTVV.

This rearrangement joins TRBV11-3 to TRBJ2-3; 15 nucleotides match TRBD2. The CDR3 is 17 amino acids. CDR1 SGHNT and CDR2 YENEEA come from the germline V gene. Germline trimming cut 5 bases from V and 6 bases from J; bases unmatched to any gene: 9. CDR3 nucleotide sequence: TGTGCCAGCAGCGAAGCAGGGACTAGCGGGGGGCTGGATACGCAGTATTTT. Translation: CASSEAGTSGGLDTQYF.

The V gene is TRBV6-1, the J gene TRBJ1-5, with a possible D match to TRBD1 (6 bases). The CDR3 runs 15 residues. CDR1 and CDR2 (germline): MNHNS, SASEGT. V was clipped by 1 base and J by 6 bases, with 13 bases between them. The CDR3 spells CASSEGMGGGQPQHF. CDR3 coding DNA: TGTGCCAGCAGTGAAGGGATGGGAGGGGGTCAGCCCCAGCATTTT.

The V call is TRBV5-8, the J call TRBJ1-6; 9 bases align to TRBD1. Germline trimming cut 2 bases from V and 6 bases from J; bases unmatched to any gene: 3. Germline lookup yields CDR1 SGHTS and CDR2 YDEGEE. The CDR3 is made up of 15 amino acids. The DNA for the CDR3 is TGTGCCAGCAGCTTCGACAGGGGGGGTAATTCACCCCTCCACTTT. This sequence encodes CASSFDRGGNSPLHF.

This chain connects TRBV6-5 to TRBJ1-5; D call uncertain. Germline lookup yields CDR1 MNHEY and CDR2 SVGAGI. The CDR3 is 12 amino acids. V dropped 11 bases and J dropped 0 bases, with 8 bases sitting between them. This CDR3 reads CAGSDSNQPQHF. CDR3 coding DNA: TGTGCCGGGTCAGATAGCAATCAGCCCCAGCATTTT.

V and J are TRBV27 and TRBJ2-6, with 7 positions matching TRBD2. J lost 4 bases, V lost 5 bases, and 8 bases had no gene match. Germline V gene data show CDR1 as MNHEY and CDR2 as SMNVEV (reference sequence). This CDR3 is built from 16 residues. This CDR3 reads CASSPRAGEGANVLTF. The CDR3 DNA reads TGTGCCAGCAGTCCCAGGGCGGGGGAGGGGGCCAACGTCCTGACTTTC.

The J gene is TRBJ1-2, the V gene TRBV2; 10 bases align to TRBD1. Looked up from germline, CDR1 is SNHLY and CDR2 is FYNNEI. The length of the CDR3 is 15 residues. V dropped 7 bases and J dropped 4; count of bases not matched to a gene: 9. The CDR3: CASKPGQGSAYGYTF. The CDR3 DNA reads TGTGCCAGCAAACCGGGACAGGGGTCGGCCTATGGCTACACCTTC.

CDR3 sequence (DNA): TGTGCCAGCAGTTACTCAAGACAGGGCGGCGGGGAGCTGTTTTTT. It yields the protein CASSYSRQGGGELFF. This sequence joins TRBV6-5 and TRBJ2-2; TRBD1 agrees at 7 bases. The trim removed 0 bases at V and 7 bases at J, leaving 5 bases unmatched. There are 15 residues in the CDR3. The germline V gene encodes CDR1 MNHEY and CDR2 SVGAGI.

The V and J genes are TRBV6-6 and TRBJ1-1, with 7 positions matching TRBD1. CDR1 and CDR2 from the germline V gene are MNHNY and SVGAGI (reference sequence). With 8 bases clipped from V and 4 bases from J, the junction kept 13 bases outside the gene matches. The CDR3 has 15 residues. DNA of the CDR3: TGTGCCAGCGGACAGGACAGAGGGGGTCGCACTGAAGCTTTCTTT. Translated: CASGQDRGGRTEAFF.

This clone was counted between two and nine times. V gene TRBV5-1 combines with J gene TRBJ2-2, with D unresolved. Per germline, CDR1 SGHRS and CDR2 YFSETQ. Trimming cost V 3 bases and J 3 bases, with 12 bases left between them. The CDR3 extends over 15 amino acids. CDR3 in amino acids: CASSSTLGDTGELFF. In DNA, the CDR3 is TGCGCCAGCAGCTCCACCCTAGGCGACACCGGGGAGCTGTTTTTT.

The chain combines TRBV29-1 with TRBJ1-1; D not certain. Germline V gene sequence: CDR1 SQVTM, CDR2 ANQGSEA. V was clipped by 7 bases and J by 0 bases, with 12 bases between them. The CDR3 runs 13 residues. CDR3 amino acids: CSAPGRLNTEAFF. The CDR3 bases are TGCAGCGCCCCCGGACGTTTGAACACTGAAGCTTTCTTT.